This TCR beta chain was documented in a study of cytomegalovirus exposure and HLA in healthy donors. Background on the study: Around 83% of 350 to 400 genotyped donors fell in the Caucasian-associated ancestry cluster.

Notes on the study in general: Cytomegalovirus status was reportedly diagnosed by the classifier with high specificity and sensitivity. DRB1 had the most TCR associations and HLA-C the fewest, a later analysis found, with rates varying by HLA locus.

Samples came from healthy bone marrow donors. As for this clone: Its antigen remains unknown.

V lost 0 bases and J lost 7; bases outside the gene matches: 10. The germline CDR1 and CDR2 sequences are SGHRS and YFSETQ. The CDR3 is 16 residues long. This PCR relied on a set of 60 Vbeta primers and 13 Jbeta primers. Measured with immunoSEQ multiplex PCR; TCRdb has only the in-frame clones, and not every one. The table lists about 130,000 clones, roughly four fifths of them singletons, with 5.5% to 6% in the top ten. The TCR originated in a middle-aged woman in good health and CMV-seropositive. The chain joins TRBV5-1 to TRBJ1-2; 9 bases align to TRBD1. The sample consisted of PBMCs. This CDR3 is CASSLGTPGTGCGYTF. DNA for the CDR3: TGCGCCAGCAGCTTGGGGACCCCCGGGACAGGGTGTGGCTACACCTTC.